This T cell receptor (beta chain) was profiled in a study of T cells in Graves' hyperthyroidism and ophthalmopathy. V was cut by 11 bases and J by 4 bases, with 14 bases left in between. Germline V CDR1 and CDR2: KGHDR, SFDVKD. The CDR3 spans 13 residues. Findings and caveats of the study: In the blood, most expanded thyroid clonotypes above 0.001 appeared as well.

Remarks on this clonotype: The antigen remains undetermined.

Amplification of TCR beta CDR3 regions was performed using RNA transcripts as template. RT-PCR in the first round (using the HTBI primer set) targeted the TCR CDR3. From the multiplex PCR reads, TCRdb called clonotypes with MiXCR, one entry per CDR3 protein. The table has some 140,000 distinct CDR3 sequences, around 21% seen once. The V gene is TRBV24-1, the J gene TRBJ1-5; D gene ambiguous. Sequencing was performed on blood. This TCR was recovered from a woman between 45 and 60 years old with Graves' hyperthyroidism that later progressed to Graves' ophthalmopathy. The CDR3 spells CASTVKWNQPQHF. The CDR3, as DNA: TGTGCCAGCACCGTCAAATGGAATCAGCCCCAGCATTTT.